The next 28 T cell receptor beta chains were all read from a single sample in a study of blood T cell repertoires in COVID-19. Clones were read by immunoSEQ multiplex PCR, and TCRdb kept only the in-frame ones, dropping some. Of about 110,000 clones in the sample, roughly 85% were seen once. Sequencing was performed on peripheral blood. These receptors all stem from a woman aged 55-75 years with acute or convalescent COVID-19.

This clone was seen a single time. V is TRBV4-3 and J is TRBJ2-3; 8 bases line up with TRBD2. Trimming cost V 0 bases and J 8 bases; bases outside gene matches: 10. Germline values: CDR1 LGHNA, CDR2 YSLEER. The CDR3 contains 16 residues. The CDR3 DNA reads TGCGCCAGCAGCCAAGAGGGGCTAGCGGCGGGAGGTACGCAGTATTTT. As protein: CASSQEGLAAGGTQYF.

The V call is TRBV14, the J call TRBJ1-4, with D possibly being TRBD1 (5 bases). Looked up from germline, CDR1 is SGHDN and CDR2 is FVKESK. The CDR3 totals 15 residues. V lost 0 bases and J 8 bases, leaving 13 bases between the germline ends. CDR3 nucleotides: TGTGCCAGCAGCCAAGAACACGGAGGGGAAGAAAAACTGTTTTTT. This codes for CASSQEHGGEEKLFF.

V and J are TRBV7-3 and TRBJ1-2; TRBD1 matches at 7 bases. Per the germline V gene, CDR1 is SGHTA and CDR2 is FQGTGA. With 2 bases clipped from V and 6 bases from J, the junction kept 6 bases outside the gene matches. This CDR3 contains 14 residues. CDR3: CASSLFSGTDGYTF. CDR3 nucleotide sequence: TGTGCCAGCAGCTTATTTTCCGGGACAGATGGCTACACCTTC. The variable domain in full, with the rest retrieved from reference TRBV7-3 and TRBJ1-2, is GAGVSQTPSNKVTEKGKYVELRCDPISGHTALYWYRQSLGQGPEFLIYFQGTGAADDSGLPNDRFFAVRPEGSVSTLKIQRTERGDSAVYLCASSLFSGTDGYTFGSGTRLTVV.

The V call is TRBV19, the J call TRBJ2-1, with 9 bases identical to TRBD2. The germline V gene has CDR1 LNHDA and CDR2 SQIVND (reference sequence). The CDR3 extends over 17 amino acids. The V segment lost 3 bases and the J segment 6 bases; nucleotides outside the gene matches: 12. In DNA, the CDR3 is TGTGCCAGTAGTATTCAGGCCACTAGCGGGCCCTCCAATGAGCAGTTCTTC. It specifies CASSIQATSGPSNEQFF.

The chain combines TRBV27 with TRBJ2-5, with 7 bases fitting TRBD1. V was clipped by 1 base and J by 10 bases; unmatched bases: 21. The CDR3 consists of 18 residues. From germline, CDR1 is MNHEY and CDR2 SMNVEV (reference sequence). The CDR3 reads CASSLWSPGQRSLGIQYF. The CDR3, as DNA: TGTGCCAGCAGTTTATGGTCCCCGGGACAGAGATCCTTGGGGATCCAGTACTTC.

The genes are TRBV19 and TRBJ2-1; D gene ambiguous. V was trimmed by 1 base and J by 1 base, leaving 8 bases between them. The CDR3 contains 15 residues. Germline values: CDR1 LNHDA, CDR2 SQIVND (reference sequence). The CDR3 DNA follows: TGTGCCAGTAGTATAGTCGCAGGATCCTACAATGAGCAGTTCTTC. Its protein product is CASSIVAGSYNEQFF. The full variable domain, rest sourced from reference TRBV19 and TRBJ2-1, is DGGITQSPKYLFRKEGQNVTLSCEQNLNHDAMYWYRQDPGQGLRLIYYSQIVNDFQKGDIAEGYSVSREKKESFPLTVTSAQKNPTAFYLCASSIVAGSYNEQFFGPGTRLTVL.

CDR3 loop: CASGDRDDQPQHF. Here the CDR3 DNA reads TGTGCCAGCGGGGACAGGGACGATCAGCCCCAGCATTTT. The gene calls are TRBV6-6 and TRBJ1-5, with TRBD1 matching over 9 bases. V gave up 8 bases and J gave up 5 bases; unmatched junction bases: 4. This CDR3 contains 13 residues. Per the germline V gene, CDR1 is MNHNY and CDR2 is SVGAGI (reference sequence).

In its sample, this clone was seen a few times. The chain is built from TRBV12-5 and TRBJ1-1; D ambiguous. Germline V gives CDR1 LGHNT, CDR2 FRNRAP. Trimming removed 1 base at V and 0 bases at J, with 6 bases between. The CDR3 is 14 residues long. CDR3 amino acids: CASGLGGLNTEAFF. The CDR3 coding sequence is TGTGCTAGTGGTTTGGGAGGATTGAACACTGAAGCTTTCTTT.

V is TRBV6-6 and J is TRBJ1-5; a possible D gene is TRBD1 (5 bases). Germline V lookup: CDR1 MNHNY, CDR2 SVGAGI (reference sequence). The CDR3 has 13 amino acids. The V and J ends lost 6 bases and 7 bases respectively, with 13 bases between them. CDR3 bases: TGTGCCAGCAGACCCAGGGCAAGCCAGCCCCAGCATTTT. This encodes CASRPRASQPQHF.

This CDR3 reads CASGVVAGNNEQFF. CDR3 coding DNA: TGTGCCAGTGGGGTCGTAGCGGGAAACAATGAGCAGTTCTTC. The chain uses TRBV19 and TRBJ2-1; 8 bases map to TRBD2. Germline V gene lookup returns CDR1 LNHDA and CDR2 SQIVND (reference sequence). V lost 8 bases, J lost 5 bases, and 8 bases stayed unmatched. The CDR3 runs 14 residues.

The rearrangement links TRBV4-3 to TRBJ2-7; 11 bases map to TRBD1. Germline CDR1 and CDR2: LGHNA and YSLEER. The CDR3 contains 15 residues. V shed 2 bases and J 4 bases; nucleotides not matched to a gene: 4. CDR3 DNA: TGCGCCAGCAGCCAATATCGGGACAGGGGGTACGAGCAGTACTTC. Amino acid sequence: CASSQYRDRGYEQYF.

The V call is TRBV6-5, the J call TRBJ2-6; 7 bases align to TRBD1. J was trimmed by 0 bases and V by 8 bases; bases with no gene match: 4. This CDR3 region has 15 residues. Germline V gene lookup returns CDR1 MNHEY and CDR2 SVGAGI. CDR3 sequence: CASRQGDSGANVLTF. CDR3 DNA sequence: TGTGCCAGCCGACAGGGTGACTCTGGGGCCAACGTCCTGACTTTC.

This chain joins TRBV28 and TRBJ1-2; no firm D call. V dropped 8 bases and J dropped 4 bases, with 11 bases sitting between them. The CDR3 has 12 amino acids. From germline, CDR1 is MDHEN and CDR2 SYDVKM. CDR3 sequence: CASRAAGYGYTF. CDR3 bases: TGTGCCAGCCGAGCCGCAGGCTATGGCTACACCTTC.

The chain couples TRBV5-1 to TRBJ1-5; weak D call: TRBD1 (5 bases). The CDR3 spans 14 residues. The germline CDR1 and CDR2 sequences are SGHRS and YFSETQ. Trimming shortened V by 4 bases and J by 4 bases, and 12 bases separated the two germline ends. The CDR3 spells CASSPDSQNQPQHF. The CDR3 nucleotides are TGCGCCAGCAGCCCAGACAGTCAAAATCAGCCCCAGCATTTT. Supplemented by reference TRBV5-1 and TRBJ1-5, the full variable domain reads KAGVTQTPRYLIKTRGQQVTLSCSPISGHRSVSWYQQTPGQGLQFLFEYFSETQRNKGNFPGRFSGRQFSNSRSEMNVSTLELGDSALYLCASSPDSQNQPQHFGDGTRLSIL.

V is TRBV5-1 and J is TRBJ1-5, with D possibly being TRBD1 (5 bases). Trimming removed 4 bases from V and 7 bases from J, with 12 bases in between. In germline, CDR1 is SGHRS, CDR2 YFSETQ. This CDR3 is 13 amino acids long. Here the CDR3 reads CASSIGDGQPQHF. Here the CDR3 DNA reads TGCGCCAGCAGCATAGGGGATGGGCAGCCCCAGCATTTT.

The chain uses TRBV27 and TRBJ1-4; 8 bases fit TRBD1. The CDR3 runs to 15 residues. Germline assignment: CDR1 MNHEY and CDR2 SMNVEV (reference sequence). V dropped 7 bases and J dropped 8; count of bases not matched to a gene: 12. The CDR3 coding sequence is TGTGCCAGCACCCATACGACAGGGGTTGCCGAAAAACTGTTTTTT. Protein product: CASTHTTGVAEKLFF.

The chain carries TRBV3-1 (or the pseudogene TRBV3-2) and TRBJ2-7, with 7 bases identical to TRBD2. Losses at the gene ends were 0 bases for V and 4 bases for J; bases not matched to a gene: 6. Germline CDR1 is LGHDT and CDR2 is YNNKEL (reference sequence). The CDR3 length is 15 residues. CDR3 loop: CASSQDRDYIYEQYF. For the CDR3, the DNA is TGTGCCAGCAGCCAAGACCGGGACTACATATACGAGCAGTACTTC.

The DNA of the CDR3 is TGTGCCAGCAGCTCGATGGCCAAGGGAGCAGATACGCAGTATTTT. Translated: CASSSMAKGADTQYF. The V gene is TRBV7-9, the J gene TRBJ2-3; weak D call: TRBD2 (5 bases). Germline V gives CDR1 SEHNR, CDR2 FQNEAQ (reference sequence). This CDR3 is built from 15 residues. Deletions cut 4 bases from V and 4 bases from J, with 15 bases between.

A few counts support this clone. CDR3 amino acids: CASSSTGTEAFF. The CDR3 DNA reads as TGTGCCAGCAGCTCCACAGGGACTGAAGCTTTCTTT. V usage is TRBV11-1 and J usage is TRBJ1-1, with D possibly being TRBD1 (6 bases). V lost 4 bases, J lost 5 bases, and 8 bases lay in between. CDR3 length: 12 amino acids. The V gene's germline CDR1 is SGHAT and CDR2 FQDESV (reference sequence).

V is TRBV19 and J is TRBJ2-2; D uncertain. V was cut by 5 bases and J by 4 bases, with 11 bases left in between. CDR1 LNHDA and CDR2 SQIVND come from the germline V gene (reference sequence). The CDR3 totals 14 residues. The CDR3 protein is CASSLLEATGELFF. CDR3 bases: TGTGCCAGTAGTCTGCTAGAAGCCACCGGGGAGCTGTTTTTT.

This chain links TRBV28 with TRBJ2-5; tentatively, D is TRBD1 (6 bases). The ends were cut back, 6 bases at V and 4 bases at J, with 18 bases in the middle. Germline V gene sequence: CDR1 MDHEN, CDR2 SYDVKM. CDR3 size: 15 residues. CDR3 in DNA: TGTGCCAGCAGCCACAGGGCTTCGAATCCAGAGACCCAGTACTTC. Amino acids: CASSHRASNPETQYF.

The chain employs TRBV10-3 and TRBJ1-6, with D possibly being TRBD1 (6 bases). Trimming pared 11 bases from V and 3 bases from J, leaving 17 bases between. The CDR3 extends over 15 amino acids. The V gene's germline CDR1 is ENHRY and CDR2 SYGVKD. The CDR3 sequence: CASSPGQSYNSPLHF. The DNA for the CDR3 is TGTGCCTCAAGCCCAGGACAGAGCTATAATTCACCCCTCCACTTT.

The gene calls are TRBV6-2 or TRBV6-3 and TRBJ1-5; no definite D call. The germline V gene encodes CDR1 MNHEY and CDR2 SVGEGT. V lost 5 bases and J lost 2, with 13 bases in between. The CDR3 has 15 residues. The CDR3 region has the DNA TGTGCCAGCAGTGACGGCGGGATTCGCAATCAGCCCCAGCATTTT. Protein product: CASSDGGIRNQPQHF.

The chain recombines TRBV6-2 or TRBV6-3 with TRBJ1-1; 7 bases map to TRBD1. The germline CDR1 and CDR2 sequences are MNHEY and SVGEGT. The trim removed 0 bases at V and 0 bases at J, leaving 4 bases unmatched. CDR3 length equals 16 residues. The CDR3 spells CASSYSKGGLNTEAFF. CDR3 nucleotide sequence: TGTGCCAGCAGTTACTCGAAAGGGGGCTTGAACACTGAAGCTTTCTTT.

This chain joins TRBV14 and TRBJ1-1, with unresolved D. This CDR3 has 13 residues. V gave up 5 bases and J gave up 3 bases, with 10 bases separating them. CDR1 is SGHDN and CDR2 is FVKESK in the germline V gene. The CDR3 here is CASSYAQYTEAFF. Here the CDR3 DNA reads TGTGCCAGCAGCTACGCACAGTACACTGAAGCTTTCTTT. Full variable domain (outside the CDR3, taken from reference TRBV14 and TRBJ1-1): EAGVTQFPSHSVIEKGQTVTLRCDPISGHDNLYWYRRVMGKEIKFLLHFVKESKQDESGMPNNRFLAERTGGTYSTLKVQPAELEDSGVYFCASSYAQYTEAFFGQGTRLTVV.

The CDR3 region is CASMDRGNEKLFF. CDR3 nucleotide sequence: TGTGCCAGCATGGACAGGGGGAATGAAAAACTGTTTTTT. This rearrangement joins TRBV7-2 to TRBJ1-4, with 10 bases fitting TRBD1. V gave up 7 bases and J gave up 5 bases; unmatched junction bases: 1. The CDR3 has 13 amino acids. Looked up from germline, CDR1 is SGHTA and CDR2 is FQGNSA.

This clone was picked up a small number of times. This chain links TRBV12-3 or TRBV12-4 with TRBJ1-1, with 8 positions matching TRBD1. The J segment lost 5 bases and the V segment lost 6 bases, leaving 5 bases of the junction unmatched. CDR3 length: 13 residues. CDR3 sequence reads: CASRPDRATEAFF. The DNA of the CDR3 is TGTGCCAGCAGACCGGACAGGGCTACTGAAGCTTTCTTT.

The J gene is TRBJ1-4, the V gene TRBV30, with TRBD1 as a possible D gene (6 bases). Trimming removed 6 bases at V and 4 bases at J, with 15 bases between. The germline V gene has CDR1 GTSNPN and CDR2 SVGIG (reference sequence). The CDR3 loop spans 14 amino acids. The CDR3 nucleotides are TGTGCCTGCCACCGACAGGAAATTAATGAAAAACTGTTTTTT. It yields the protein CACHRQEINEKLFF.